This passage covers 8 T cell receptor beta chains from one sample sequenced in a study of neurological immune-mediated disorders (dated by TCRdb to the late 2010s). The method was 5' RACE. Instrument used: Illumina HiSeq 2500. The public sequencing data were trimmed at Q25 with fastp and processed into clonotypes with MiXCR by TCRdb, which kept only in-frame beta chains. A single entry per CDR3 protein holds the most common genes and DNA from its merged rows. The sample table holds over 60,000 distinct CDR3 sequences, of which 5.2% were seen once. The ten largest clones represent 2.5% to 3% of the sample. The material sequenced was PBMCs. These receptors all stem from a woman aged 30 to 39 with multiple sclerosis.

On this clonotype itself: Being one base from a much bigger clone, this may be a read error. As the CDR3 is not closed by the conserved phenylalanine or tryptophan, this likely results from a read error. The rearrangement links TRBV5-1 to TRBJ2-3; a weak D match, TRBD2 (6 bases). CDR3 size: 12 residues. Germline CDR1 SGHRS, CDR2 YFSETQ. The V and J ends lost 4 bases and 11 bases respectively, with 14 bases between them. The CDR3 reads CASSGLTGEQYV. CDR3 bases: TGCGCCAGCAGCGGACTAACGGGAGAGCAGTATGTT.

This clonotype has more than one count but fewer than ten. The CDR3 DNA follows: TGCAGTGCGAGTCCACAGGGCTACTACGAGCAGTACTTC. Translating gives CSASPQGYYEQYF. The V call is TRBV20-1, the J call TRBJ2-7, with a possible D match to TRBD1 (6 bases). CDR3 size: 13 residues. Trimming stripped 6 bases from V and 3 bases from J, with 15 bases between. Germline V lookup: CDR1 DFQATT, CDR2 SNEGSKA (reference sequence).

This clonotype was seen a handful of times. The chain is built from TRBV10-3 and TRBJ1-1; D not resolved. The V gene lost 3 bases and the J gene lost 0 bases, with 2 bases spanning the gap. Germline V lookup: CDR1 ENHRY, CDR2 SYGVKD. The CDR3 loop spans 12 amino acids. DNA of the CDR3: TGTGCCATCAGTGATGTGAACACTGAAGCTTTCTTT. It is translated as CAISDVNTEAFF.

The sample holds many counts of this clonotype. V is TRBV6-5 and J is TRBJ2-3, with D maybe TRBD2 (6 bases). This CDR3 spans 16 amino acids. Between the trimmed V and J ends, which lost 2 bases and 3 bases, there was a span of 15 bases. Germline CDR1 is MNHEY and CDR2 is SVGAGI. In nucleotides, the CDR3 is TGTGCCAGCAGTTACGCGGCGGGGCGGATGACAGATACGCAGTATTTT. Amino acid sequence: CASSYAAGRMTDTQYF.

There are many counts of this clonotype. The rearrangement links TRBV5-1 to TRBJ2-7, with 7 bases matching TRBD1. The CDR3 loop spans 15 amino acids. Germline V gene sequence: CDR1 SGHRS, CDR2 YFSETQ. Trimming took 2 bases from V and 0 from J; bases not matched to a gene: 5. As DNA, the CDR3 is TGCGCCAGCAGCTTATACAGGGGTAACTCCTACGAGCAGTACTTC. It is translated as CASSLYRGNSYEQYF. Supplemented by reference TRBV5-1 and TRBJ2-7, the full variable domain reads KAGVTQTPRYLIKTRGQQVTLSCSPISGHRSVSWYQQTPGQGLQFLFEYFSETQRNKGNFPGRFSGRQFSNSRSEMNVSTLELGDSALYLCASSLYRGNSYEQYFGPGTRLTVT.

This clonotype was recorded at least ten times. The V and J genes are TRBV12-3 or TRBV12-4 and TRBJ2-3, with TRBD2 identical over 8 bases. V was pared by 10 bases and J by 2 bases, with 11 bases of the junction left unmatched. The CDR3 covers 15 residues. CDR3 in amino acids: CATAQLAENTDTQYF. Here the CDR3 DNA reads TGTGCCACGGCCCAACTAGCGGAAAACACAGATACGCAGTATTTT.

The table lists this clonotype with a few counts. The chain joins TRBV7-9 to TRBJ1-2; D is undetermined. CDR3 length: 12 residues. V dropped 4 bases and J dropped 9 bases, with 12 bases sitting between them. The germline gives CDR1 SEHNR, CDR2 FQNEAQ (reference sequence). CDR3 nucleotide sequence: TGTGCCAGCAGCTCCCTGGTGAGGAGCTACACCTTC. This encodes CASSSLVRSYTF.

V is TRBV5-1 and J is TRBJ1-2; TRBD1 matches at 8 bases. Germline V lookup: CDR1 SGHRS, CDR2 YFSETQ. CDR3 size: 13 residues. Trimming took 4 bases from V and 8 from J; bases not matched to a gene: 7. CDR3: CASSPGTGGGYTF. In DNA form, the CDR3 reads TGCGCCAGCAGCCCCGGGACAGGAGGAGGCTACACCTTC.